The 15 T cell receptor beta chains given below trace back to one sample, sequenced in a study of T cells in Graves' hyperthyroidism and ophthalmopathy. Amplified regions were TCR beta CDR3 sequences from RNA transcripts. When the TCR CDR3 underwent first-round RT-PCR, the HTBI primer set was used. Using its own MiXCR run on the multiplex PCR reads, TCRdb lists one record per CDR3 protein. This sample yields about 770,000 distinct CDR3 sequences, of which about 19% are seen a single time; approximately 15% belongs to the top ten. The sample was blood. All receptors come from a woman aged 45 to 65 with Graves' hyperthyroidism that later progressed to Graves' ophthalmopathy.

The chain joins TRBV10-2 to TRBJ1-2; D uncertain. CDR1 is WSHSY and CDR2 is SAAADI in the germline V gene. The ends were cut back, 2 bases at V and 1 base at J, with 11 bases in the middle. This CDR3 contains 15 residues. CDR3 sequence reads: CASSEAGGVNYGYTF. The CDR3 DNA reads TGCGCCAGCAGTGAGGCCGGCGGCGTTAACTATGGCTACACCTTC.

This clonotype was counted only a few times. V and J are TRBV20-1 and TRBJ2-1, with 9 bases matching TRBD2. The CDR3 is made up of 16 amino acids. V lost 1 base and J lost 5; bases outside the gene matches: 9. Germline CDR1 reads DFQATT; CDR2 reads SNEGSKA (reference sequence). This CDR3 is CSARGPLAGTDNEQFF. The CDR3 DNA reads TGCAGTGCTAGAGGGCCCCTAGCGGGAACCGACAATGAGCAGTTCTTC.

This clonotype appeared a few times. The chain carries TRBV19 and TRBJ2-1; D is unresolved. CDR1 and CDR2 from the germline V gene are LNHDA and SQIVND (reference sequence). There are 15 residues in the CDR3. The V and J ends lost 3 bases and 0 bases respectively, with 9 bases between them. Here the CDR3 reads CASSIEAYSYNEQFF. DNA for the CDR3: TGTGCCAGTAGTATCGAGGCGTACTCCTACAATGAGCAGTTCTTC.

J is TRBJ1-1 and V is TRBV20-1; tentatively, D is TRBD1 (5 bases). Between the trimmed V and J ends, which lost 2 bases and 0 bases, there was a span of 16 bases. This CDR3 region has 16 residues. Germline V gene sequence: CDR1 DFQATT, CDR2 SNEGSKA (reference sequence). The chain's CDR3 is CSARSGMATMNTEAFF. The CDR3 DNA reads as TGCAGTGCTAGATCAGGGATGGCAACGATGAACACTGAAGCTTTCTTT.

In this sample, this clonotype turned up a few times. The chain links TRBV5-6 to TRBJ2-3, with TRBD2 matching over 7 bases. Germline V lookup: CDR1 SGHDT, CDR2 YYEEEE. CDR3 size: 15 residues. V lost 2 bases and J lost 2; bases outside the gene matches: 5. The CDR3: CASSFRGDYTDTQYF. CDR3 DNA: TGTGCCAGCAGCTTTCGGGGGGACTACACAGATACGCAGTATTTT.

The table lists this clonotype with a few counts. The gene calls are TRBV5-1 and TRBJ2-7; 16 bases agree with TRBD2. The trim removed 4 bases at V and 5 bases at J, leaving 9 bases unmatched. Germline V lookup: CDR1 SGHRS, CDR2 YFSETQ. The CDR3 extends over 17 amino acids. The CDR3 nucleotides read TGCGCCAGCAGCCAGGGGACTAGCGGGGGGGCCACCGACGAGCAGTACTTC. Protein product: CASSQGTSGGATDEQYF.

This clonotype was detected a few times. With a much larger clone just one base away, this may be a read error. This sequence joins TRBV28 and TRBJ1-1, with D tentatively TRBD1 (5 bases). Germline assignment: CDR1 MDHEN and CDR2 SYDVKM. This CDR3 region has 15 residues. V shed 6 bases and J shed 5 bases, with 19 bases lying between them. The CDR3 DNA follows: TGTGCCAGCAGCTCTCGACTAGGGGTATGGACTGAAGCTTTCTTT. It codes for CASSSRLGVWTEAFF. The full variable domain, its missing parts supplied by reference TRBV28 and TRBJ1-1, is DVKVTQSSRYLVKRTGEKVFLECVQDMDHENMFWYRQDPGLGLRLIYFSYDVKMKEKGDIPEGYSVSREKKERFSLILESASTNQTSMYLCASSSRLGVWTEAFFGQGTRLTVV.

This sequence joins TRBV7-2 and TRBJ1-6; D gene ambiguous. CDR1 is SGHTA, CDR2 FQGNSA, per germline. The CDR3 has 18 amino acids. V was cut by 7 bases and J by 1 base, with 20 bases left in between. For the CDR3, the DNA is TGTGCCAGCACCCGCTGGGAGGGTCTGAGGTCCTATAATTCACCCCTCCACTTT. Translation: CASTRWEGLRSYNSPLHF.

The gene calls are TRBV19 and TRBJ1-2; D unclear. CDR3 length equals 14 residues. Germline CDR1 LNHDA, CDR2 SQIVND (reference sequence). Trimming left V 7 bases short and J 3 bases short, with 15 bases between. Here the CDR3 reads CASTPPGVYYGYTF. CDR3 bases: TGTGCCAGTACCCCCCCCGGGGTGTACTATGGCTACACCTTC.

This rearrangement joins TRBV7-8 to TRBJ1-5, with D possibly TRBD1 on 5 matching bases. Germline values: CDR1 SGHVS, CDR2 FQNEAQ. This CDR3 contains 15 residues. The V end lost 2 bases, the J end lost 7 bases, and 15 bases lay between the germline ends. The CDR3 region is CASSLRAPWDQPQHF. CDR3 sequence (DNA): TGTGCCAGCAGCTTAAGAGCCCCCTGGGACCAGCCCCAGCATTTT.

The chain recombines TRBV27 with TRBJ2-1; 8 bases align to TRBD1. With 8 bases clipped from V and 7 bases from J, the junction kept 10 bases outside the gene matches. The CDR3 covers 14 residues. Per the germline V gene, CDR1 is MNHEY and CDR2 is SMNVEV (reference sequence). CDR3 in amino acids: CASGWAGGMNEQFF. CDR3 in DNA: TGTGCCAGCGGTTGGGCAGGGGGCATGAATGAGCAGTTCTTC.

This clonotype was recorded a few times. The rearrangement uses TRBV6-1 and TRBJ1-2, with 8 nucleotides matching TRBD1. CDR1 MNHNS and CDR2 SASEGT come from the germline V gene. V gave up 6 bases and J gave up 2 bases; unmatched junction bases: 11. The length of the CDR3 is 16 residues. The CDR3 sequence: CASSLWAGGVNYGYTF. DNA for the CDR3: TGTGCCAGCAGCCTATGGGCAGGGGGCGTGAACTATGGCTACACCTTC.

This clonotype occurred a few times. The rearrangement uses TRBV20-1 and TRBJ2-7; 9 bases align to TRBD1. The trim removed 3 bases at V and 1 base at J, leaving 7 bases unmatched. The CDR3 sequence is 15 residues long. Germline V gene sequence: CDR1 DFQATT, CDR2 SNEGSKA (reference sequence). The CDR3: CSARDRGQLSYEQYF. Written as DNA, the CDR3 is TGCAGTGCTAGGGACAGGGGACAGTTGTCCTACGAGCAGTACTTC.

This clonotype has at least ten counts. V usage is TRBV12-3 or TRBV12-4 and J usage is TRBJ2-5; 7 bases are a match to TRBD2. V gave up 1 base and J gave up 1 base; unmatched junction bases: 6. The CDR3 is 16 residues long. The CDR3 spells CASSLGGGTPQETQYF. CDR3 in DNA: TGTGCCAGCAGTTTAGGCGGGGGAACCCCCCAAGAGACCCAGTACTTC.

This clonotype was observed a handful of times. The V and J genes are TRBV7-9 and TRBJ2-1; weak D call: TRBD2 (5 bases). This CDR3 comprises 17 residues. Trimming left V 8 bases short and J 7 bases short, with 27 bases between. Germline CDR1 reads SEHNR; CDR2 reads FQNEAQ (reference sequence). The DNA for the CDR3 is TGTGCCAGCGCCGAGCCCAGGAAAGGGTTGTGGGAGAATGAGCAGTTCTTC. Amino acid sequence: CASAEPRKGLWENEQFF.